Listed here are 18 T cell receptor beta chains from one sample, sequenced in a study of early T cells in non-severe SARS-CoV-2 infection. TCRdb called the 5' RACE reads again in MiXCR, with one record for every CDR3 protein. The table lists 46,000 or so distinct CDR3 sequences, nearly 7.5% of them singletons, with under 9.5% in the top ten. Material: whole blood. The receptors here all came from an adult who was a healthcare worker with PCR-confirmed SARS-CoV-2 infection or an uninfected control (not recorded which).

This clonotype was seen just once. The chain recombines TRBV29-1 with TRBJ2-5, with D unresolved. V lost 4 bases and J 5 bases, leaving 8 bases between the germline ends. The CDR3 sequence is 11 residues long. Germline V gene lookup returns CDR1 SQVTM and CDR2 ANQGSEA. Here the CDR3 DNA reads TGCAGCGTTGTTTTTGGGGAGACCCAGTACTTC. This translates into CSVVFGETQYF.

This clonotype showed up just a few times. V and J are TRBV18 and TRBJ2-3; D is undetermined. The germline V gene encodes CDR1 KGHSH and CDR2 LQKENI. Trimming took off 3 bases at V and 2 bases at J, with 9 bases between the two ends. CDR3 length: 14 amino acids. This CDR3 reads CASSPDGFTDTQYF. The CDR3 DNA reads TGTGCCAGCTCACCGGACGGATTCACAGATACGCAGTATTTT.

This clonotype was recorded at least ten times. The chain employs TRBV2 and TRBJ2-1; D is unclear. Deletions cut 7 bases from V and 0 bases from J, with 16 bases between. CDR3 length: 16 residues. CDR1 SNHLY and CDR2 FYNNEI come from the germline V gene. The CDR3 DNA reads TGTGCCAGCATAGGATCTAGGCCTATCTCCTACAATGAGCAGTTCTTC. The encoded protein is CASIGSRPISYNEQFF.

This clonotype was detected only a few times. This rearrangement joins TRBV7-2 to TRBJ1-2; the D is unclear. The CDR3 spans 15 residues. V was shortened by 5 bases and J by 6 bases, with 19 bases between the two germline ends. The germline V gene has CDR1 SGHTA and CDR2 FQGNSA. The CDR3: CASSLRTSGNNGYTF. CDR3 DNA: TGTGCCAGCAGCCTGAGGACGTCCGGGAATAATGGCTACACCTTC.

V gene TRBV25-1 combines with J gene TRBJ2-4; D is tentatively TRBD1 or TRBD2 (5 bases each). Germline assignment: CDR1 MGHDK and CDR2 SYGVNS. The CDR3 loop spans 15 amino acids. The V gene lost 2 bases and the J gene lost 1 base, with 9 bases spanning the gap. CDR3 sequence (DNA): TGTGCCAGCAGTGAAAGTGGGACGGCCAAAAACATTCAGTACTTC. Translating gives CASSESGTAKNIQYF.

Concerning this clonotype: Because the CDR3's place on the DNA is in doubt, the DNA is left out and the CDR3 is given as listed by TCRdb. The rearrangement joins TRBV10-3 to TRBJ2-2; the table's D call, TRBD2, has no DNA check behind it. The CDR3 spans 14 amino acids, including both terminal residues. Germline V gene lookup returns CDR1 ENHRY and CDR2 SYGVKD. CDR3 in amino acids: CALRAGRTPGSCFF.

This clonotype turned up a few times. The genes are TRBV5-1 and TRBJ1-5, with D uncertain. Trimming left V 4 bases short and J 2 bases short, with 10 bases between. This CDR3 region has 14 residues. Germline V gene sequence: CDR1 SGHRS, CDR2 YFSETQ. The CDR3 sequence: CASSPGSGNQPQHF. CDR3 sequence (DNA): TGCGCCAGCAGCCCCGGTTCAGGCAATCAGCCCCAGCATTTT. Filled out from reference TRBV5-1 and TRBJ1-5, the complete variable domain reads KAGVTQTPRYLIKTRGQQVTLSCSPISGHRSVSWYQQTPGQGLQFLFEYFSETQRNKGNFPGRFSGRQFSNSRSEMNVSTLELGDSALYLCASSPGSGNQPQHFGDGTRLSIL.

This clonotype was counted at least ten times. This chain links TRBV9 with TRBJ1-2; tentative D call: TRBD1 (6 bases). V lost 7 bases, J lost 6 bases, and 19 bases lay in between. The CDR3 contains 14 residues. Germline CDR1 SGDLS, CDR2 YYNGEE. CDR3 DNA sequence: TGTGCCAGCGCCCTTGACTGGGGGGCCGATGGCTACACCTTC. Translated, it gives CASALDWGADGYTF.

This clonotype was counted many times. The chain joins TRBV27 to TRBJ2-3, with no clear D. The germline CDR1 and CDR2 sequences are MNHEY and SMNVEV (reference sequence). This CDR3 comprises 14 residues. Trimming took 4 bases from V and 6 from J, leaving 14 bases between them. CDR3 DNA: TGTGCCAGCAGTTATCGGTCCTTTCTGGATACGCAGTATTTT. It translates to CASSYRSFLDTQYF.

The chain combines TRBV7-8 with TRBJ1-6; TRBD1 might be the D (6 bases). Germline V gene data show CDR1 as SGHVS and CDR2 as FQNEAQ. V shed 4 bases and J shed 11 bases, with 21 bases lying between them. The CDR3 has 16 residues. DNA for the CDR3: TGTGCCAGCAGCTACCTGGACAGAGGATCCCGTACACCCCTCCACTTT. Its protein is CASSYLDRGSRTPLHF.

The chain employs TRBV4-2 and TRBJ2-3; 12 bases fit TRBD2. CDR1 and CDR2 from the germline V gene are LGHNA and YNFKEQ. J lost 2 bases, V lost 0 bases, and 3 bases had no gene match. This CDR3 has 17 residues. Here the CDR3 reads CASSQDGTSGHTDTQYF. The CDR3, as DNA: TGTGCCAGCAGCCAAGACGGGACTAGCGGGCACACAGATACGCAGTATTTT.

This clonotype was observed a few times. The genes are TRBV24-1 and TRBJ2-3; no definite D call. The germline gives CDR1 KGHDR, CDR2 SFDVKD. The V end lost 1 base, the J end lost 6 bases, and 4 bases lay between the germline ends. This CDR3 contains 12 residues. CDR3 loop: CATSDFKDTQYF. The CDR3 DNA reads TGTGCCACCAGTGATTTTAAGGATACGCAGTATTTT.

This clonotype showed up many times. This sequence joins TRBV5-1 and TRBJ2-7; weak D call: TRBD2 (6 bases). This CDR3 region has 14 residues. V lost 2 bases and J lost 3, with 12 bases in between. The germline CDR1 and CDR2 sequences are SGHRS and YFSETQ. CDR3 sequence (DNA): TGCGCCAGCAGCTTAGCGGGCTCCGACTACGAGCAGTACTTC. It translates to CASSLAGSDYEQYF.

This sequence joins TRBV20-1 and TRBJ2-1; 7 bases agree with TRBD2. V was clipped by 5 bases and J by 15 bases; unmatched bases: 13. CDR3 length equals 12 residues. The V gene's germline CDR1 is DFQATT and CDR2 SNEGSKA (reference sequence). CDR3 amino acids: CSAPGLVPGSFF. Here the CDR3 DNA reads TGCAGTGCTCCCGGACTAGTCCCCGGCTCGTTCTTC.

The V and J genes are TRBV20-1 and TRBJ2-7; 9 positions match TRBD2. After removal of 5 bases from V and 4 bases from J, the junction contained 9 bases not matched to a gene. This CDR3 has 14 amino acids. In germline, CDR1 is DFQATT, CDR2 SNEGSKA (reference sequence). The CDR3 here is CSAPRLAAEYEQYF. In nucleotides, the CDR3 is TGCAGTGCTCCTCGACTAGCGGCTGAGTACGAGCAGTACTTC.

The CDR3 is CASSYGRTPQTDTQYF. The CDR3 DNA reads TGTGCCAGCAGTTACGGCCGGACACCACAAACGGATACGCAGTATTTT. The genes are TRBV6-5 and TRBJ2-3, with D perhaps matching TRBD1 (5 bases). Germline V gene sequence: CDR1 MNHEY, CDR2 SVGAGI. The CDR3 consists of 16 residues. V was cut by 2 bases and J by 6 bases, with 18 bases left in between.

The chain couples TRBV7-8 to TRBJ1-2; D ambiguous. Germline CDR1 reads SGHVS; CDR2 reads FQNEAQ. The CDR3 extends over 16 amino acids. Trimming pared 1 base from V and 0 bases from J, leaving 12 bases between. The CDR3 here is CASSLGEVDTNYGYTF. The DNA of the CDR3 is TGTGCCAGCAGCTTAGGAGAGGTCGACACTAACTATGGCTACACCTTC.

This clonotype was seen a few times. The chain carries TRBV7-6 and TRBJ2-7, with D possibly being TRBD1 (6 bases). V was trimmed by 1 base and J by 3 bases, leaving 31 bases between them. CDR1 and CDR2 (germline): SGHVS, FNYEAQ. The CDR3 runs to 21 residues. This CDR3 is CASSLESFPLPDSRDYYEQYF. CDR3 bases: TGTGCCAGCAGCTTAGAATCGTTCCCCTTACCGGACAGTCGAGACTACTACGAGCAGTACTTC. The complete variable domain, with remaining parts taken from reference TRBV7-6 and TRBJ2-7, reads GAGVSQSPRYKVTKRGQDVALRCDPISGHVSLYWYRQALGQGPEFLTYFNYEAQQDKSGLPNDRFSAERPEGSISTLTIQRTEQRDSAMYRCASSLESFPLPDSRDYYEQYFGPGTRLTVT.